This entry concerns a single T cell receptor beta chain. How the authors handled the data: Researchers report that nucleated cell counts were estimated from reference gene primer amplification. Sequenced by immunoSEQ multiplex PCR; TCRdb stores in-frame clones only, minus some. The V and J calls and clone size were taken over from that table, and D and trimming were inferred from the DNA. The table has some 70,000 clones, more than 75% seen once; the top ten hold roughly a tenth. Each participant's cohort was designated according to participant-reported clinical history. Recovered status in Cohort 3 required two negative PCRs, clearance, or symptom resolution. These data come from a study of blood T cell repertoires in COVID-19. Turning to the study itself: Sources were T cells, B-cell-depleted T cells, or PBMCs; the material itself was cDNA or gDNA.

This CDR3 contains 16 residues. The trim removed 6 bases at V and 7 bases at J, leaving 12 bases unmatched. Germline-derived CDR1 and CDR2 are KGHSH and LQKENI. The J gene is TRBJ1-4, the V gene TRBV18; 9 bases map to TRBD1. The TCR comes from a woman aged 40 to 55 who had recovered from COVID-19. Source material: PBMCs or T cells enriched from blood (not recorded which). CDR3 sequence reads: CASSLLQGAEGEKLFF. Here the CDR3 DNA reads TGTGCCAGCTCGCTACTACAGGGGGCAGAGGGTGAAAAACTGTTTTTT.